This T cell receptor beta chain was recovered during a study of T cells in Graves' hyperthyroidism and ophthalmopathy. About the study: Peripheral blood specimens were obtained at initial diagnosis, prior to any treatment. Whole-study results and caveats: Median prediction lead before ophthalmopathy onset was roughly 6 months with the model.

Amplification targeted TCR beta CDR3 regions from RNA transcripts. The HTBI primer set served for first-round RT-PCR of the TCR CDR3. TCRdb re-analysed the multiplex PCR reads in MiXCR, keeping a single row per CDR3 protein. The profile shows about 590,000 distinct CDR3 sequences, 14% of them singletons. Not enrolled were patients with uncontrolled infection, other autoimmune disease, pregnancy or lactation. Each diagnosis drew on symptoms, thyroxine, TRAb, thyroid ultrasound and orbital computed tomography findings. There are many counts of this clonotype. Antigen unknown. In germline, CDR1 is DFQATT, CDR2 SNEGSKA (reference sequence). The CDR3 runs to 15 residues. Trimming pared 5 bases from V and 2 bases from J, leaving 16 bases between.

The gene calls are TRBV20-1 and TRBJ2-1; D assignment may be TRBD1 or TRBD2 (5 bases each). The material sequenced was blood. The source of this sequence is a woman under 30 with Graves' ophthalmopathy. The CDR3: CSALDGTVTYNEQFF. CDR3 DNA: TGCAGTGCTCTCGACGGGACGGTTACCTACAATGAGCAGTTCTTC.